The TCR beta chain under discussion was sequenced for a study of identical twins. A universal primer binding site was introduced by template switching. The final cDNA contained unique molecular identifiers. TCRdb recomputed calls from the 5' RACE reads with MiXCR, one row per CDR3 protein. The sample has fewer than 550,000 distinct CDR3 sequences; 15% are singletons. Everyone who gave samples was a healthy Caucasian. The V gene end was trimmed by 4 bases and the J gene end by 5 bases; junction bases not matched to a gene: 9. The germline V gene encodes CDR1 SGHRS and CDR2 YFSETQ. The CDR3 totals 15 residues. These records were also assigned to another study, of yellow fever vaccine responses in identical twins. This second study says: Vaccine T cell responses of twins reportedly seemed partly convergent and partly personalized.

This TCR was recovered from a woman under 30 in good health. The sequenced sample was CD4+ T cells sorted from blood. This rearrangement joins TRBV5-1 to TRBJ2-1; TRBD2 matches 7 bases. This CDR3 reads CASSNASGVNNEQFF. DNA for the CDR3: TGCGCCAGCAGCAATGCAAGCGGGGTTAACAATGAGCAGTTCTTC. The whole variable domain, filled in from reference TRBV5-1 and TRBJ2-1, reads KAGVTQTPRYLIKTRGQQVTLSCSPISGHRSVSWYQQTPGQGLQFLFEYFSETQRNKGNFPGRFSGRQFSNSRSEMNVSTLELGDSALYLCASSNASGVNNEQFFGPGTRLTVL.